The rows below give T cell receptor beta chains drawn from one sample of a study of cytomegalovirus exposure and HLA in healthy donors. TCRdb's table, derived via immunoSEQ multiplex PCR, lists solely in-frame clones and lacks some. The sample contains about 260,000 clones, roughly 87% of which appear only once. Sequencing used PBMCs. Receptors originate from a woman under 40 in good health and CMV-seronegative. The CDR3 runs from the conserved cysteine through the conserved F or W. A D gene is named only where the DNA matches it firmly. Only part of the rows carry a size: once, few, many, or a class if the clone is expanded.

-	-	TRBV20-1	TRBJ2-7	CSGGGVDEQYF	TGCAGTGGCGGAGGGGTGGACGAGCAGTACTTC
-	-	TRBV4-1	TRBJ2-1	CASSQESRYNEQFF	TGCGCCAGCAGCCAAGAGTCCAGATACAATGAGCAGTTCTTC
once	TRBD1	TRBV6-5	TRBJ2-2	CASTGQGLTGELFF	TGTGCCAGCACCGGACAGGGCCTCACCGGGGAGCTGTTTTTT
-	-	TRBV11-2	TRBJ2-1	CASSPQAGGYNEQFF	TGTGCCAGCAGCCCACAGGCGGGTGGTTACAATGAGCAGTTCTTC
-	-	TRBV7-9	TRBJ2-2	CASSLALTGELFF	TGTGCCAGCAGCTTAGCCCTCACCGGGGAGCTGTTTTTT
-	-	TRBV27	TRBJ2-2	CASSLSGGSGTGELFF	TGTGCCAGCAGTTTATCGGGTGGGTCGGGCACCGGGGAGCTGTTTTTT
-	-	TRBV27	TRBJ1-2	CASSLSRAYGYTF	TGTGCCAGCAGTTTATCTAGGGCCTATGGCTACACCTTC
-	-	TRBV18	TRBJ2-7	CASNPGLSSYEQYF	TGTGCCAGCAACCCAGGCCTCAGCTCCTACGAGCAGTACTTC
-	-	TRBV5-1	TRBJ2-5	CASSIQPRLGETQYF	TGCGCCAGCAGCATCCAACCTAGGTTGGGAGAGACCCAGTACTTC
-	TRBD2	TRBV19	TRBJ2-1	CASTLGLAGGNEQFF	TGTGCCAGTACCCTAGGACTAGCGGGAGGTAATGAGCAGTTCTTC
-	TRBD1	TRBV6-5	TRBJ1-5	CASNRGDQPQHF	TGTGCCAGCAACAGGGGCGATCAGCCCCAGCATTTT
-	-	TRBV4-3	TRBJ1-1	CASSQEERSSGNTEAFF	TGCGCCAGCAGCCAAGAAGAGAGGTCCTCGGGGAACACTGAAGCTTTCTTT
-	-	TRBV5-6	TRBJ2-7	CASSRDPQAYEQYF	TGTGCCAGCAGCCGGGACCCACAGGCGTACGAGCAGTACTTC
-	-	TRBV27	TRBJ2-7	CARQESIEDSEQYF	TGTGCCAGGCAGGAATCCATAGAGGACTCCGAGCAGTACTTC
-	TRBD1	TRBV15	TRBJ1-4	CATSTSRGGSNEKLFF	TGTGCCACCAGCACTTCTAGAGGGGGCTCTAATGAAAAACTGTTTTTT
-	-	TRBV4-3	TRBJ2-7	CASSPTDDSYEQYF	TGCGCCAGCAGCCCGACAGATGACTCCTACGAGCAGTACTTC
once	-	TRBV2	TRBJ1-4	CASSEVGGAREKLFF	TGTGCCAGCAGTGAAGTTGGGGGAGCGCGGGAAAAACTGTTTTTT
-	-	TRBV28	TRBJ2-7	CASSPANPYEQYF	TGTGCCAGCAGTCCCGCCAACCCGTACGAGCAGTACTTC
-	-	TRBV19	TRBJ2-1	CASSLGQYNEQFF	TGTGCCAGTAGTCTGGGCCAATACAATGAGCAGTTCTTC
-	-	TRBV27	TRBJ2-2	CASSLYTGELFF	TGTGCCAGCAGTTTATACACCGGGGAGCTGTTTTTT
-	TRBD1	TRBV11-3	TRBJ2-7	CASSSGQGSYEQYF	TGTGCCAGCAGCTCGGGACAGGGGTCCTACGAGCAGTACTTC
-	TRBD1	TRBV29-1	TRBJ2-1	CSGGATGFHEQFF	TGCAGCGGGGGTGCGACAGGGTTCCATGAGCAGTTCTTC
-	-	TRBV9	TRBJ2-3	CASSTTSMGTQYF	TGTGCCAGCAGCACAACTAGCATGGGTACGCAGTATTTT
-	-	TRBV9	TRBJ2-7	CASSALPSPSYEQYF	TGTGCCAGCAGCGCCCTCCCTTCCCCCTCCTACGAGCAGTACTTC
-	-	TRBV28	TRBJ2-7	CASSLAREQYF	TGTGCCAGCAGCTTAGCGCGCGAGCAGTACTTC
-	TRBD2	TRBV14	TRBJ2-7	CASSQSLAGAYEQYF	TGTGCCAGCAGCCAAAGCCTAGCGGGAGCCTACGAGCAGTACTTC
-	-	TRBV28	TRBJ1-1	CATLQDRRHATEAFF	TGTGCCACCCTGCAGGACCGACGGCATGCCACTGAAGCTTTCTTT
-	TRBD2	TRBV7-8	TRBJ2-7	CASSLGLAGQLWEQYF	TGTGCCAGCAGCTTAGGACTAGCGGGACAGCTTTGGGAGCAGTACTTC
-	-	TRBV28	TRBJ1-5	CASSSADDQPQHF	TGTGCCAGCAGTTCGGCAGATGATCAGCCCCAGCATTTT
-	-	TRBV27	TRBJ1-1	CASSFQQGIIEAFF	TGTGCCAGCAGTTTCCAACAGGGAATAATTGAAGCTTTCTTT
-	TRBD2	TRBV19	TRBJ2-1	CASSSLPLAGGDNEQFF	TGTGCCAGTAGTTCCTTACCTCTAGCGGGGGGGGACAATGAGCAGTTCTTC
-	TRBD2	TRBV27	TRBJ2-7	CASSYTGLAYEQYF	TGTGCCAGCAGTTATACGGGACTAGCCTACGAGCAGTACTTC
few	TRBD2	TRBV11-2	TRBJ2-4	CASSIEGSGSLAKNIQYF	TGTGCCAGCAGCATCGAGGGCAGCGGGAGTTTAGCCAAAAACATTCAGTACTTC
medium-sized	-	TRBV7-8	TRBJ2-7	CASSSAPVAEQYF	TGTGCCAGCAGCTCCGCTCCGGTGGCGGAGCAGTACTTC
-	TRBD1	TRBV4-3	TRBJ1-5	CASSQDRGRNQPQHF	TGCGCCAGCAGCCAAGACAGGGGGCGGAATCAGCCCCAGCATTTT
-	-	TRBV6-4	TRBJ2-3	CASSEQGTDTQYF	TGTGCCAGCAGTGAGCAGGGCACAGATACGCAGTATTTT
-	TRBD2	TRBV27	TRBJ2-1	CASSRLAGGNDEQFF	TGTGCCAGCAGTAGACTAGCGGGAGGGAACGATGAGCAGTTCTTC
-	TRBD2	TRBV9	TRBJ2-7	CASSPLELAGEYEQYF	TGTGCCAGCAGCCCCCTTGAACTAGCGGGAGAATACGAGCAGTACTTC
once	-	TRBV29-1	TRBJ2-7	CSGSAGVPREQYF	TGCAGTGGATCGGCAGGGGTTCCCCGTGAGCAGTACTTC
-	-	TRBV19	TRBJ2-3	CASSRDTDTQYF	TGTGCCAGTAGTCGGGACACAGATACGCAGTATTTT
-	TRBD2	TRBV4-3	TRBJ2-2	CASSPALAGVTGELFF	TGCGCCAGCAGCCCCGCGCTAGCGGGAGTTACCGGGGAGCTGTTTTTT
-	TRBD1	TRBV11-2	TRBJ1-1	CASSLVGQAVVNTEAFF	TGTGCCAGCAGCTTAGTGGGACAGGCGGTAGTGAACACTGAAGCTTTCTTT
-	-	TRBV11-3	TRBJ2-7	CASSLVPSYYEQYF	TGTGCCAGCAGCTTAGTGCCTAGCTACTACGAGCAGTACTTC
-	TRBD1	TRBV7-2	TRBJ2-1	CASSFLGQGLYNEQFF	TGTGCCAGCAGCTTCCTGGGACAGGGACTCTACAATGAGCAGTTCTTC
-	TRBD1	TRBV25-1	TRBJ2-3	CAVSDGTGVRDTQYF	TGTGCCGTCTCAGACGGGACAGGGGTAAGAGATACGCAGTATTTT
-	TRBD2	TRBV28	TRBJ2-4	CASRPRLAALNIQYF	TGTGCCAGCAGACCGAGACTAGCGGCATTAAACATTCAGTACTTC
-	TRBD1	TRBV7-2	TRBJ2-7	CASSFSQGGYEQYF	TGTGCCAGCAGCTTTTCACAGGGGGGATACGAGCAGTACTTC
-	-	TRBV5-6	TRBJ1-2	CASSGSGRGDGYTF	TGTGCCAGCAGTGGCTCGGGAAGAGGTGATGGCTACACCTTC
-	-	TRBV25-1	TRBJ2-2	CASMYSSTGELFF	TGTGCCAGCATGTACAGTTCCACCGGGGAGCTGTTTTTT
-	-	TRBV27	TRBJ2-3	CASSLSPGTYTDTQYF	TGTGCCAGCAGTTTATCCCCCGGGACGTACACAGATACGCAGTATTTT
-	-	TRBV11-3	TRBJ2-1	CASSFRATYNEQFF	TGTGCCAGCAGCTTCAGGGCTACCTACAATGAGCAGTTCTTC
-	TRBD1	TRBV6-6	TRBJ1-4	CASSDGTAVNEKLFF	TGTGCCAGCAGTGATGGGACAGCCGTCAATGAAAAACTGTTTTTT
-	-	TRBV7-9	TRBJ2-1	CASSLGVANEQFF	TGTGCCAGCAGCTTAGGGGTAGCCAATGAGCAGTTCTTC
-	-	TRBV7-6	TRBJ2-7	CASSGSNSEQYF	TGTGCCAGCAGCGGGTCCAACTCCGAGCAGTACTTC
-	-	TRBV6-5	TRBJ1-1	CASSYGFALGLARAFF	TGTGCCAGCAGTTATGGTTTCGCGCTGGGACTTGCGCGCGCTTTCTTT
-	-	TRBV19	TRBJ1-3	CASSRGAGNTIYF	TGTGCCAGTAGTAGAGGGGCTGGAAACACCATATATTTT
once	TRBD2	TRBV19	TRBJ2-3	CASSWGGRNTDTQYF	TGTGCCAGTAGTTGGGGCGGGAGGAACACAGATACGCAGTATTTT
-	-	TRBV27	TRBJ1-5	CASSLSGPGYSNQPQHF	TGTGCCAGCAGTTTATCGGGCCCAGGTTATAGCAATCAGCCCCAGCATTTT